This T cell receptor (beta chain) was sequenced in a study of T cell clonotyping in hematopoietic cell transplantation. Study overall: Cytoreduction preceded collection of pretransplant recipient samples.

Details on this clone: The antigen is not known. Other DNA sequences in the sample encode the same CDR3.

Germline CDR1 is SGHRS and CDR2 is YFSETQ. Trimming removed 4 bases at V and 5 bases at J, with 8 bases between. This CDR3 is built from 12 residues. Repertoires were generated with immunoSEQ multiplex PCR, while TCRdb's copy carries only in-frame clones and drops some. The sample comprises 49,000 or so clones, approximately 82% of which are singletons, and approximately 4.9% rests with the top ten. Time point described: recipient sample about 28 days before transplant, after cytoreduction. Blood collection times were about day -28 and days 30, 100, 180 posttransplant. Findings and limits, study-wide: At the given depth, recipient repertoires were over 95% de novo clonotypes. Cells were unsorted, so CD4 and CD8 contributions were not separated.

The sequence came from a man in his 60s with myelodysplastic syndrome. Some clones in this sample may be carry-over from other donors' samples. The V gene is TRBV5-1, the J gene TRBJ2-3, with a possible D match to TRBD1 (6 bases). The sequencing here drew on peripheral blood mononuclear cells, taken before stem cell transplant. CDR3 residues: CASSLGGDTQYF. The CDR3, as DNA: TGCGCCAGCAGCCTAGGGGGAGATACGCAGTATTTT.